This TCR beta chain was captured in a study of CD8 T cells in ankylosing spondylitis. Findings and caveats of the study: For ankylosing spondylitis blood, a TCR beta motif of about 8 highly homologous variants appeared characteristic.

V trimming: 6 bases; J trimming: 1 base; junction bases outside the gene matches: 7. The CDR3 spans 15 residues. The germline gives CDR1 DFQATT, CDR2 SNEGSKA (reference sequence). This clonotype appeared many times. Its cognate antigen is unknown. TCRdb itself ran the 5' RACE reads through MiXCR, one entry per CDR3 protein. The sample lists some 37,000 distinct CDR3 sequences; 4.5% to 6% were seen once. The sequence was obtained from a male donor with ankylosing spondylitis or in good health (not recorded which). Sequencing used blood, either unsorted or a sorted T cell fraction (not recorded which). This chain connects TRBV20-1 to TRBJ2-5, with 11 bases lining up with TRBD2. The CDR3 loop reads CSAPTSGNLQETQYF. The CDR3 coding sequence is TGCAGTGCACCGACTAGCGGGAACCTCCAAGAGACCCAGTACTTC.